This T cell receptor beta chain was recovered during a study of T cell repertoires in cytomegalovirus infection. Overall study context: Public TCR beta signatures provided an indication of both CMV infection and a matching HLA type. Findings of the study overall: HLA-C-restricted, CMV-specific TCR beta clonotypes were dominant ex vivo. Individuals carrying CMV plus the relevant HLA were identified by cumulative frequency of public TCR beta families.

One entry per CDR3 protein, called by TCRdb with MiXCR from the reads. The sample carries about 240,000 distinct CDR3 sequences, roughly 12% recorded once. Germline V lookup: CDR1 MNHNS, CDR2 SASEGT. This CDR3 spans 16 amino acids. The V segment lost 5 bases and the J segment 5 bases; nucleotides outside the gene matches: 9. This clonotype was recorded many times. The antigen is unknown. V gene TRBV6-1 combines with J gene TRBJ2-1, with 10 bases that match TRBD2. This receptor was taken from a human donor in good health (CMV status not recorded). Some clones in this sample may be carry-over from other donors' samples. The sample consisted of PBMCs. The CDR3 is CASSSISGRANNEQFF. The CDR3, as DNA: TGTGCCAGCAGTTCCATCAGCGGGAGGGCCAACAATGAGCAGTTCTTC.